The rows below give T cell receptor beta chains drawn from one sample of a study of T-cell memory formation after mild COVID-19. In TCRdb, the 5' RACE reads were re-called with MiXCR into one record per CDR3 protein. The sample shows about 390,000 distinct CDR3 sequences, approximately 15% of them seen only once. Sequenced sample: PBMCs or a T cell subset sorted from them (not recorded which). Every receptor here comes from a man younger than 30 who had mild COVID-19 (a few samples of this study predate the infection). Cell type and time point are not known. Both conserved end residues are part of each CDR3. D genes are given only for firm matches. A row's size may be missing; if present it is once, few, many or a size class.

NA	TRBV6-2/TRBV6-3	TRBJ1-1	NA	TGTGCCAGCAGTTTGGCGGCTGAAGCTTTCTTT	CASSLAAEAFF
NA	TRBV3-1	TRBJ1-2	TRBD1	TGTGCCAGCAGCCAACAGGGGGGTCATGGCTACACCTTC	CASSQQGGHGYTF
few	TRBV7-9	TRBJ2-1	TRBD2	TGTGCCAGCAGCTTGCGACTAGCGGGGGGGCCTCATGAGCAGTTCTTC	CASSLRLAGGPHEQFF
few	TRBV14	TRBJ1-1	NA	TGTGCCAGCAGCCAAGCCTACTGGGGGGACACTGAAGCTTTCTTT	CASSQAYWGDTEAFF
many	TRBV15	TRBJ1-4	NA	TGTGCCACCAGCAGAGACAGGGCCTGGGATGAAAAACTGTTTTTT	CATSRDRAWDEKLFF
few	TRBV25-1	TRBJ2-7	NA	TGTGCCAGCAGTGACCCATTCGGGACGGAGCTATACGAGCAGTACTTC	CASSDPFGTELYEQYF
NA	TRBV7-2	TRBJ2-3	NA	TGTGCCAGCAGCTTACCCGCTATCTCCAGCGCAGATACGCAGTATTTT	CASSLPAISSADTQYF
few	TRBV3-1	TRBJ2-1	TRBD2	TGTGCCAGCAGCCAAGACCGTACTAGCGGAGCTTACAATGAGCAGTTCTTC	CASSQDRTSGAYNEQFF
few	TRBV4-1	TRBJ2-6	NA	TGCGCCAGCAGCCAAGGACGGACCTACGGCTCTGGGGCCAACGTCCTGACTTTC	CASSQGRTYGSGANVLTF
many	TRBV11-2	TRBJ1-5	TRBD1	TGTGCCAGCAGCTTAGTGAACAGGGGGCTTAGCAATCAGCCCCAGCATTTT	CASSLVNRGLSNQPQHF
NA	TRBV5-1	TRBJ1-2	NA	TGCGCCAGCAGCCTCCCCGGGGTAGTGGTGGACTACACCTTC	CASSLPGVVVDYTF
few	TRBV29-1	TRBJ2-1	TRBD2	TGCAGCGTTGCTTCTAGCGGTCTCTACAATGAGCAGTTCTTC	CSVASSGLYNEQFF
NA	TRBV20-1	TRBJ2-5	TRBD2	TGCAGTGCTAGAGATCTGCAGCGGGGGTACCAAGAGACCCAGTACTTC	CSARDLQRGYQETQYF
NA	TRBV12-3/TRBV12-4	TRBJ2-5	TRBD2	TGTGCCAGCAGCCCCGGGACTAGCGGGGGGGTAATACGGGAGACCCAGTACTTC	CASSPGTSGGVIRETQYF
few	TRBV12-3/TRBV12-4	TRBJ2-1	TRBD2	TGTGCCAGCAGGCCGGGGACTAGCAATGAGCAGTTCTTC	CASRPGTSNEQFF
few	TRBV6-5	TRBJ1-1	NA	TGTGCCAGCAGTTATATCGGGAACACTGAAGCTTTCTTT	CASSYIGNTEAFF
few	TRBV7-2	TRBJ2-1	NA	TGTGCCAGCAGCTTCAGGGGAAGTAATGAGCAGTTCTTC	CASSFRGSNEQFF
NA	TRBV7-2	TRBJ2-5	TRBD2	TGTGCCAGCAGCCTCTTTTGGGCTAGCGGGGTAACCGGCGGGAAGGTTCAAGAGACCCAGTACTTC	CASSLFWASGVTGGKVQETQYF
many	TRBV5-1	TRBJ1-1	NA	TGCGCCAGCAGCTTGGGTGGGGGCTTGAACACTGAAGCTTTCTTT	CASSLGGGLNTEAFF
NA	TRBV5-1	TRBJ2-2	NA	TGCGCCAGCAGCCAAACTAGTGAGGGCACCGGGGAGCTGTTTTTT	CASSQTSEGTGELFF
NA	TRBV5-6	TRBJ2-7	TRBD2	TGTGCCAGCAACGGGGGGGGGTACTACGAGCAGTACTTC	CASNGGGYYEQYF
NA	TRBV7-2	TRBJ2-5	NA	TGTGCCAGCAGCTTAGGTTTGGGGCGCATCTGGGAGACCCAGTACTTC	CASSLGLGRIWETQYF
NA	TRBV6-2/TRBV6-3	TRBJ1-6	NA	TGTGCCAGCACGCGCCTGGCATTGGGACGGTCACCCCTCCACTTT	CASTRLALGRSPLHF
many	TRBV21-1	TRBJ2-1	NA	TGTGCCAGCAGCAACCCGGGACAGGGAATCTACAATGAGCAGTTCTTC	CASSNPGQGIYNEQFF
NA	TRBV3-1	TRBJ2-7	NA	TGTGCCAGCAGCCAAGAGACGGCCTACGAGCAGTACTTC	CASSQETAYEQYF
few	TRBV6-5	TRBJ1-2	NA	TGTGCCAGCAGTAACGGGGGGACCTATGGCTACACCTTC	CASSNGGTYGYTF
NA	TRBV5-6	TRBJ1-2	NA	TGTGCCAGCAGTCCGATTACGGGGAAGAAGGGCTACACCTTC	CASSPITGKKGYTF
NA	TRBV6-5	TRBJ2-1	TRBD1	TGTGCCAGCAGCCACGGGACAGAGAATGAGCAGTTCTTC	CASSHGTENEQFF
few	TRBV5-1	TRBJ1-1	NA	TGCGCCAGCAACGGTGGACAAAGGACTGAAGCTTTCTTT	CASNGGQRTEAFF
NA	TRBV25-1	TRBJ2-2	TRBD2	TGTGCCACCCAATGGGGGGGATCCGGCACCGGGGAGCTGTTTTTT	CATQWGGSGTGELFF
NA	TRBV7-9	TRBJ2-4	TRBD2	TGTGCCAGCAGCGAATTAGCGGGAAGAGCCAAAAACATTCAGTACTTC	CASSELAGRAKNIQYF
many	TRBV4-3	TRBJ2-3	TRBD2	TGCGCCAGCAGCCAAGATGGAGGCGGGGGGGCGCCTGGGAGCACAGATACGCAGTATTTT	CASSQDGGGGAPGSTDTQYF
NA	TRBV18	TRBJ2-2	NA	TGTGCCAGCTCACCTGACAGAGTCAACACCGGGGAGCTGTTTTTT	CASSPDRVNTGELFF
NA	TRBV5-1	TRBJ1-1	NA	TGCGCCAGCAGCTTGTTCGGGGTGAACACTGAAGCTTTCTTT	CASSLFGVNTEAFF
NA	TRBV6-5	TRBJ2-5	NA	TGTGCCAGCAGTGGCCCGAAAGAGACCCAGTACTTC	CASSGPKETQYF
few	TRBV7-9	TRBJ1-5	NA	TGTGCCAGCAGCCATAGCAATCAGCCCCAGCATTTT	CASSHSNQPQHF
NA	TRBV7-2	TRBJ2-3	NA	TGTGCCAGCGCCTGGGGGAACACAGATACGCAGTATTTT	CASAWGNTDTQYF
few	TRBV5-1	TRBJ1-1	TRBD1	TGCGCCAGCAGCCAGGTCCCCGGGACAGCGAACACTGAAGCTTTCTTT	CASSQVPGTANTEAFF
NA	TRBV18	TRBJ2-2	NA	TGTGCCAGCTCACCACCGACCCTAACCGGGGAGCTGTTTTTT	CASSPPTLTGELFF
NA	TRBV9	TRBJ2-3	NA	TGTGCCAGCAGCGTGAGCCCCGGGGGGCTTGCCTCCACAGATACGCAGTATTTT	CASSVSPGGLASTDTQYF
NA	TRBV27	TRBJ1-2	NA	TGTGCCAGCAGTTCCGGCGGCAGGGGCCCCTATGGCTACACCTTC	CASSSGGRGPYGYTF
NA	TRBV12-3/TRBV12-4	TRBJ1-5	TRBD1	TGTGCCACCCGCCGGGACAGGCCTTATAGCAATCAGCCCCAGCATTTT	CATRRDRPYSNQPQHF
few	TRBV9	TRBJ1-1	NA	TGTGCCAGCAGCCCAGAGACAGTGAACACTGAAGCTTTCTTT	CASSPETVNTEAFF
NA	TRBV12-3/TRBV12-4	TRBJ2-3	NA	TGTGCCAGCAGTTCAGTCCCCGGACCTAACGACCCAGATACGCAGTATTTT	CASSSVPGPNDPDTQYF
many	TRBV5-4	TRBJ2-2	TRBD2	TGTGCCAGCAGCTTAGCGGGGGAAATCGGGGAGCTGTTTTTT	CASSLAGEIGELFF
few	TRBV29-1	TRBJ1-4	TRBD1	TGCAGCGTTTGCAGGGGGCTTGGCGAAAAACTGTTTTTT	CSVCRGLGEKLFF
NA	TRBV5-1	TRBJ2-3	NA	TGCGCCAGCAGCTTGGGTTGGATAAGCACAGATACGCAGTATTTT	CASSLGWISTDTQYF
NA	TRBV10-3	TRBJ2-7	NA	TGTGCCATCAGTGAGTTCGGGTGGCAGGACGGTGACTACGAGCAGTACTTC	CAISEFGWQDGDYEQYF
many	TRBV12-3/TRBV12-4	TRBJ2-5	TRBD1	TGTGCCAGCAGCACACTGGACAGGCAAGAGACCCAGTACTTC	CASSTLDRQETQYF
few	TRBV6-5	TRBJ2-3	TRBD1	TGTGCCAGCAGTTACTCGGGACAGCGGAAGTGGACAGATACGCAGTATTTT	CASSYSGQRKWTDTQYF
few	TRBV4-1	TRBJ2-3	NA	TGCGCCAGCAGCCAAGACCCAGGGACTCCAGATACGCAGTATTTT	CASSQDPGTPDTQYF
NA	TRBV19	TRBJ1-1	NA	TGTGCCAGTAGGGACAGACCAAACACTGAAGCTTTCTTT	CASRDRPNTEAFF
once	TRBV6-5	TRBJ2-3	TRBD2	TGTGAAAGCAGTTACGGCGGACTAGCGGATCCAGATACGCAGTATTTT	CESSYGGLADPDTQYF
few	TRBV5-1	TRBJ2-2	TRBD1	TGCGCCAGCAGCTCGCGTGCCCTACAGGGGGCGGGCACCGGGGAGCTGTTTTTT	CASSSRALQGAGTGELFF
few	TRBV7-2	TRBJ2-7	NA	TGTGCCAGCAGAAAACGGGGCGGGCGCTACGAGCAGTACTTC	CASRKRGGRYEQYF